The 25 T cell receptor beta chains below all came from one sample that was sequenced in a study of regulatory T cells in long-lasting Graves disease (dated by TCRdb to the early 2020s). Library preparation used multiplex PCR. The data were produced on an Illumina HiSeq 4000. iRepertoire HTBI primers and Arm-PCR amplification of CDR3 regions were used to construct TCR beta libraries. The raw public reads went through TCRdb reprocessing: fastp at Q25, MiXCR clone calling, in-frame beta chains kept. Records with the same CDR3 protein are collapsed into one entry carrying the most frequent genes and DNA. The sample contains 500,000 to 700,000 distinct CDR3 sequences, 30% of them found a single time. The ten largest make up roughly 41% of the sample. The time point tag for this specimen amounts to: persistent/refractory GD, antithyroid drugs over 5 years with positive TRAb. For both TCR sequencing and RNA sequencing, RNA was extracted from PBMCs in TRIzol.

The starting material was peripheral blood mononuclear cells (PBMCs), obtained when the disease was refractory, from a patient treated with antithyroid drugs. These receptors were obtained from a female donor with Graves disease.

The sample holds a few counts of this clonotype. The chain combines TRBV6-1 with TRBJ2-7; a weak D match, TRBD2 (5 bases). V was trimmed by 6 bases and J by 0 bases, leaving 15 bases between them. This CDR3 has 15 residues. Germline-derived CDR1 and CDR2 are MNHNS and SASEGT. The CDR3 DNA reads TGTGCCAGCAGAAGTAGCGTGCTGAGCTCCTACGAGCAGTACTTC. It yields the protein CASRSSVLSSYEQYF.

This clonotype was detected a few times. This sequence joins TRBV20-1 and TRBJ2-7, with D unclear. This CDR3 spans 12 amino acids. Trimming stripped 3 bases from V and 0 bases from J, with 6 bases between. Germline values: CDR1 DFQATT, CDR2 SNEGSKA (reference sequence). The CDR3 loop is CSASSSSYEQYF. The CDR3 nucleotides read TGCAGTGCTAGTAGCAGCTCCTACGAGCAGTACTTC.

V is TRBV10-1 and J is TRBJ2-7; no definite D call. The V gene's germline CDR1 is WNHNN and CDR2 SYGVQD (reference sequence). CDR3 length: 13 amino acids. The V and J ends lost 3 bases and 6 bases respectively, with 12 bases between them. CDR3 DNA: TGCGCCAGCAGTGACCAGCCGGGCTCCGAGCAGTACTTC. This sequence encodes CASSDQPGSEQYF.

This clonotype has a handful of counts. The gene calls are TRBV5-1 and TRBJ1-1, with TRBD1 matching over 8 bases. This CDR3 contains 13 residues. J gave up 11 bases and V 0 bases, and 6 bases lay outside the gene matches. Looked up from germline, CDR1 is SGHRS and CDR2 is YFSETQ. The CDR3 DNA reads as TGCGCCAGCAGCTTGGAGGACAGGGCGGGGGCTTTCTTT. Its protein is CASSLEDRAGAFF.

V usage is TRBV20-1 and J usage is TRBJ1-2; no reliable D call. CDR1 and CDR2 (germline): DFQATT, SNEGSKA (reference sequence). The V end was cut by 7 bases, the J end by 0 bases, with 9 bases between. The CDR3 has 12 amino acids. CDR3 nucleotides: TGCAGTGTCAGACCCTCTAACTATGGCTACACCTTC. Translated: CSVRPSNYGYTF.

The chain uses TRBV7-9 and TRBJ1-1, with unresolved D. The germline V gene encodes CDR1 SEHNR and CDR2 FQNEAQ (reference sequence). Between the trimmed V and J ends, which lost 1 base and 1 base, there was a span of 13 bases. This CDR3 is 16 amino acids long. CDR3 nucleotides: TGTGCCAGCAGCTTAGGATGGGGTCGGCCGAACACTGAAGCTTTCTTT. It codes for CASSLGWGRPNTEAFF.

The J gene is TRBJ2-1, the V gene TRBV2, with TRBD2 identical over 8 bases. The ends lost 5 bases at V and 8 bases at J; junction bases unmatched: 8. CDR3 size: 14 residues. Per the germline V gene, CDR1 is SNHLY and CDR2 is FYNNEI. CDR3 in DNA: TGTGCCAGCAGTAGCGGGAGTATAAATCATGAGCAGTTCTTC. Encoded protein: CASSSGSINHEQFF.

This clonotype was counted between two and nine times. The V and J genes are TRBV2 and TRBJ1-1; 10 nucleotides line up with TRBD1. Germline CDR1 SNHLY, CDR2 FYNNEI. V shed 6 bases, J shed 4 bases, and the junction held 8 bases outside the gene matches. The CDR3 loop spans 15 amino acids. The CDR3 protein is CASRLTGTGATEAFF. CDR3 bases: TGTGCCAGCAGATTGACCGGGACAGGGGCCACTGAAGCTTTCTTT.

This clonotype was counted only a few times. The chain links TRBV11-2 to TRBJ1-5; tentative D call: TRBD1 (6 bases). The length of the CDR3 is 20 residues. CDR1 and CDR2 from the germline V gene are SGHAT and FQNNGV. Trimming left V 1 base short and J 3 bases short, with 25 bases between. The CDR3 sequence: CASSLVVTVYRVPYNQPQHF. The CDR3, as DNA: TGTGCCAGCAGCTTAGTCGTTACTGTTTACAGGGTCCCCTACAATCAGCCCCAGCATTTT.

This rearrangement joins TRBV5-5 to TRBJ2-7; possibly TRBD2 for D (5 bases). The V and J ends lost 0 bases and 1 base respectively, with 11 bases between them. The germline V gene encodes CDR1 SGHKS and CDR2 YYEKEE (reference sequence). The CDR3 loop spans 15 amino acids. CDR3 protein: CASSLGVRTSYEQYF. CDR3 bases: TGTGCCAGCAGCTTGGGGGTCAGGACTTCCTACGAGCAGTACTTC.

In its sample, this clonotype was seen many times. Here the CDR3 reads CSAPRGQGDIQYF. The CDR3 DNA is TGCAGTGCTCCCCGCGGACAGGGCGACATTCAGTACTTC. The rearrangement uses TRBV20-1 and TRBJ2-4; 8 bases are a match to TRBD1. Germline V gene sequence: CDR1 DFQATT, CDR2 SNEGSKA (reference sequence). The CDR3 totals 13 residues. After removal of 5 bases from V and 8 bases from J, the junction contained 8 bases not matched to a gene.

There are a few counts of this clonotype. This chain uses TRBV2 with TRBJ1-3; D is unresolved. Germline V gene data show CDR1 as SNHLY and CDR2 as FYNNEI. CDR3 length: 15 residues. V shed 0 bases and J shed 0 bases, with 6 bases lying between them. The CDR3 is CASSEALTSGNTIYF. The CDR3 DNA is TGTGCCAGCAGTGAAGCGCTCACCTCTGGAAACACCATATATTTT.

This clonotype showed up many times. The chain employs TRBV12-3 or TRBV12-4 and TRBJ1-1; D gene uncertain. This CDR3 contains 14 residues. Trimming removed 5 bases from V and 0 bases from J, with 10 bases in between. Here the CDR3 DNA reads TGTGCCAGCAGTACTGGACGTATGAACACTGAAGCTTTCTTT. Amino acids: CASSTGRMNTEAFF.

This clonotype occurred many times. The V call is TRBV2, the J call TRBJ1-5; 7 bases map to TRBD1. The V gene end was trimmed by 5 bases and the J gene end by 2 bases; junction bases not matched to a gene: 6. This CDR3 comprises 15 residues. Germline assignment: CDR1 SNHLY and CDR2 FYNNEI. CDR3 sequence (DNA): TGTGCCAGCAGTAGTTCTACAGGGGGCAATCAGCCCCAGCATTTT. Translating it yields CASSSSTGGNQPQHF.

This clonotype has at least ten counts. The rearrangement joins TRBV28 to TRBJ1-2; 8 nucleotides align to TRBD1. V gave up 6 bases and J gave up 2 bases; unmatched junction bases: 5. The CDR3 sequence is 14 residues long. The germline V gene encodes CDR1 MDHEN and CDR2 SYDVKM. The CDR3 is CASSTGGGNYGYTF. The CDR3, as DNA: TGTGCCAGCAGCACAGGGGGTGGGAACTATGGCTACACCTTC.

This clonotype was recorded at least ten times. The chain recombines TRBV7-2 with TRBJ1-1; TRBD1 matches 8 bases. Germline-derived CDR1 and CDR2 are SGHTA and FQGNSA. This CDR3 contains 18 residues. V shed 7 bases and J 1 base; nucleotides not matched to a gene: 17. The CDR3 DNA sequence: TGTGCCAGCAAAAGGTCGGGACAGGCCCCACCATGGAACACTGAAGCTTTCTTT. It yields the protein CASKRSGQAPPWNTEAFF.

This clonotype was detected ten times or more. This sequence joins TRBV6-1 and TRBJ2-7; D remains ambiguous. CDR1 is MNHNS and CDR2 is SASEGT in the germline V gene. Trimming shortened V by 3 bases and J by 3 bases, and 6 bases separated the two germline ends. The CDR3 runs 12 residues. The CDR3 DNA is TGTGCCAGCAGTGATTGGGGCTACGAGCAGTACTTC. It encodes CASSDWGYEQYF.

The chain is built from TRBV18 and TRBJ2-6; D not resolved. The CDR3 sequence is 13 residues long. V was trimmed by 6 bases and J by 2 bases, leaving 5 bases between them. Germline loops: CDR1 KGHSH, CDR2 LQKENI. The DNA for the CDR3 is TGTGCCAGCTCCGTCCCTGGGGCCAACGTCCTGACTTTC. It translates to CASSVPGANVLTF.

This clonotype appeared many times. CDR3 protein: CASSLDRALTNDEQFF. Here the CDR3 DNA reads TGTGCCAGCAGTCTCGACCGGGCCCTAACTAACGATGAGCAGTTCTTC. This rearrangement joins TRBV2 to TRBJ2-1; unclear D gene. The germline CDR1 and CDR2 sequences are SNHLY and FYNNEI. CDR3 length: 16 residues. The ends were cut back, 5 bases at V and 8 bases at J, with 22 bases in the middle.

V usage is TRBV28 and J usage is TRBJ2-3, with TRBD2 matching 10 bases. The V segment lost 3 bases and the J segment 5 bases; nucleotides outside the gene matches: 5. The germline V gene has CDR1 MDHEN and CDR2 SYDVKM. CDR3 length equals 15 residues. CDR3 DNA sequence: TGTGCCAGCAGTTTGTTGCCTAGCGGGGGAGATACGCAGTATTTT. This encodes CASSLLPSGGDTQYF.

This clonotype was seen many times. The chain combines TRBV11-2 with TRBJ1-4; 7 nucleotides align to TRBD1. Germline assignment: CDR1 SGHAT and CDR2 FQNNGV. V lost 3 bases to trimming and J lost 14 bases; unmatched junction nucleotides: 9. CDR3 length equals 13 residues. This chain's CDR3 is CASSFDPGTVLFF. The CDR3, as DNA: TGTGCCAGCAGCTTCGATCCAGGGACAGTTCTGTTTTTT.

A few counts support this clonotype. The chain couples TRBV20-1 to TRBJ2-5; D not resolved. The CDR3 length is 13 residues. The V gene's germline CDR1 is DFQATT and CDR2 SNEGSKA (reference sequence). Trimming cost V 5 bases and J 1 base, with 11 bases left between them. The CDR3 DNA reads TGCAGTGCTCCAACGGAGTTCCAAGAGACCCAGTACTTC. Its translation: CSAPTEFQETQYF.

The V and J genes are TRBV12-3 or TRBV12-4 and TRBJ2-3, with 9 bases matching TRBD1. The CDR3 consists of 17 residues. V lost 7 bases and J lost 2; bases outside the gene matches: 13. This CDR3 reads CASTKISDRGSTDTQYF. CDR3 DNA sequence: TGTGCCAGCACCAAAATATCCGACAGGGGGTCCACAGATACGCAGTATTTT.

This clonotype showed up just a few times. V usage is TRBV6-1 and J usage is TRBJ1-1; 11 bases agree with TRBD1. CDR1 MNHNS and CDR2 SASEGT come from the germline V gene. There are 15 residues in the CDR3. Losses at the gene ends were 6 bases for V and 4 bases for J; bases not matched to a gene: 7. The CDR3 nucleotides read TGTGCCAGCAGATCCGGGACAGGGGGGACCACTGAAGCTTTCTTT. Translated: CASRSGTGGTTEAFF.

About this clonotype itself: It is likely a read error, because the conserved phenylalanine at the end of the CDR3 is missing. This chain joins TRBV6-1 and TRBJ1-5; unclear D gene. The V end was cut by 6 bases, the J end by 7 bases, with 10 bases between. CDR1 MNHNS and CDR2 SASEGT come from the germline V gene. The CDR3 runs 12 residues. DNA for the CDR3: TGTGCCAGCAGGGTTGGAGGACAGCCCCAGCATCTT. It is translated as CASRVGGQPQHL.